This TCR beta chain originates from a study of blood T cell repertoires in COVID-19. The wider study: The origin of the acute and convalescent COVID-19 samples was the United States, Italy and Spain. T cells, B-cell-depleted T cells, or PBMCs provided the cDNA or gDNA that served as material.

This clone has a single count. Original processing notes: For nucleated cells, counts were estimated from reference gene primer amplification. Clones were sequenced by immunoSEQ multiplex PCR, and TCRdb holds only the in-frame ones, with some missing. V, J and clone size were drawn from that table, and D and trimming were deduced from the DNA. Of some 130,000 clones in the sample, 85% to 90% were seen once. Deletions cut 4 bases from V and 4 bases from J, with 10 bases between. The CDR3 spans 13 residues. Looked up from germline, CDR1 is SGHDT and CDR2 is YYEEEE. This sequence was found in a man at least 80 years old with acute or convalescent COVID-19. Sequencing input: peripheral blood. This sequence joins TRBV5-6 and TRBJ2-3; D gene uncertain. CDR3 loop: CASSEIAPDTQYF. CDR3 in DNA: TGTGCCAGCAGCGAAATAGCTCCAGATACGCAGTATTTT. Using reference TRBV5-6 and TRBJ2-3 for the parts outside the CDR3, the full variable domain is DAGVTQSPTHLIKTRGQQVTLRCSPKSGHDTVSWYQQALGQGPQFIFQYYEEEERQRGNFPDRFSGHQFPNYSSELNVNALLLGDSALYLCASSEIAPDTQYFGPGTRLTVL.